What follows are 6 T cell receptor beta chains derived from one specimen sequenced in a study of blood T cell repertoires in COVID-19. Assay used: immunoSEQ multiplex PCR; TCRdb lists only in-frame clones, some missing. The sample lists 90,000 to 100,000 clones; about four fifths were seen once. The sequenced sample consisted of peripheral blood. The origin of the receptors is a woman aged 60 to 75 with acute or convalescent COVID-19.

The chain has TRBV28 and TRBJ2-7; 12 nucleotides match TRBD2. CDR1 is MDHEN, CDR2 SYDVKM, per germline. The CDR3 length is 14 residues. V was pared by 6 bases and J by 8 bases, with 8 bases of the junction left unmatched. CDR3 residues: CASRVASGGAQQYF. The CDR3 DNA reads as TGTGCCAGCAGGGTAGCTAGCGGGGGGGCCCAGCAGTACTTC.

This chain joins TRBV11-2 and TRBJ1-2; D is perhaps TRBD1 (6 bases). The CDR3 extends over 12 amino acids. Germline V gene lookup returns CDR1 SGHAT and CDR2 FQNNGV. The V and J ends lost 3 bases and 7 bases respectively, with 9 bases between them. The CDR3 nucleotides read TGTGCCAGCAGCTTTGACAGGACTGGCTACACCTTC. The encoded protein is CASSFDRTGYTF.

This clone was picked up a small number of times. In DNA, the CDR3 is TGTGCCAGCAGCTTAGGCGCAGGACAATCTGGGGCCAACGTCCTGACTTTC. It is translated as CASSLGAGQSGANVLTF. The chain employs TRBV5-4 and TRBJ2-6; TRBD1 is a possible D gene (5 bases). CDR1 SGHNT and CDR2 YYREEE come from the germline V gene (reference sequence). V gave up 2 bases and J gave up 1 base, with 13 bases separating them. This CDR3 comprises 17 residues.

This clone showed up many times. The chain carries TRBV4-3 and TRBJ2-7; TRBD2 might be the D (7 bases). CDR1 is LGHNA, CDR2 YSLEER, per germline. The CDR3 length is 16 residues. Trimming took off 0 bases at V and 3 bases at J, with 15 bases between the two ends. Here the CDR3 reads CASSQDSTGRVYEQYF. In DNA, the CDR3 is TGCGCCAGCAGCCAAGATAGCACAGGGAGGGTCTACGAGCAGTACTTC.

Written as DNA, the CDR3 is TGCGCCAGCAGCAACCTCAGGGGTGGCGGCTACACCTTC. Its translation: CASSNLRGGGYTF. J is TRBJ1-2 and V is TRBV5-1; the D gene is possibly TRBD1 (6 bases). Germline V lookup: CDR1 SGHRS, CDR2 YFSETQ. The V and J ends lost 4 bases and 8 bases respectively, with 15 bases between them. This CDR3 is 13 amino acids long.

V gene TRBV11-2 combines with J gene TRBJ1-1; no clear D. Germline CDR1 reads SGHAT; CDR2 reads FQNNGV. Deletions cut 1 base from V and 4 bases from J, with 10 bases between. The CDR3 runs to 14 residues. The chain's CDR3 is CASSLAVYSTEAFF. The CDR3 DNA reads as TGTGCCAGCAGCTTAGCCGTGTATAGCACTGAAGCTTTCTTT.